One sample yielded the 22 T cell receptor beta chains listed below, sequenced in a study of monozygotic twins with inflammatory bowel disease. TCRdb reprocessed the 5' RACE reads and stores each CDR3 protein as one record, lacking DNA. The sample data list a few hundred thousand distinct CDR3 sequences. Sequencing input: blood. The receptors originated from a human donor with ulcerative colitis or Crohn's disease, or a healthy co-twin of an affected twin (not recorded which).

The J gene is TRBJ2-1, the V gene TRBV5-1; without DNA, the TCRdb call of TRBD1 cannot be checked. The CDR3 covers 13 residues. Germline CDR1 is SGHRS and CDR2 is YFSETQ. CDR3 loop: CASSPGQYNEQFF.

The chain is built from TRBV2 and TRBJ1-2. From germline, CDR1 is SNHLY and CDR2 FYNNEI. The CDR3 has 15 amino acids. CDR3 residues: CASSEWGSSNYGYTF.

V is TRBV20-1 and J is TRBJ1-4. CDR1 and CDR2 (germline): DFQATT, SNEGSKA (reference sequence). The CDR3 length is 14 residues. The CDR3 here is CSAVRDGRKEKLFF.

V usage is TRBV7-8 and J usage is TRBJ2-5. In germline, CDR1 is SGHVS, CDR2 FQNEAQ. CDR3 length equals 12 residues. The CDR3 sequence: CASTARQETQYF.

J is TRBJ2-2 and V is TRBV6-1. Germline-derived CDR1 and CDR2 are MNHNS and SASEGT. The CDR3 loop spans 14 amino acids. The CDR3 loop is CASSEALLAGELFF.

V and J are TRBV23-1 and TRBJ2-1; TCRdb proposes TRBD1, but this gene call is untestable without DNA. TRBV23-1 counts as an open reading frame of uncertain function. CDR3 length: 17 amino acids. CDR3 protein: CASSQSRQGLSYNEQFF.

The chain joins TRBV20-1 to TRBJ2-7. The CDR3 consists of 12 residues. Germline V gives CDR1 DFQATT, CDR2 SNEGSKA (reference sequence). CDR3 sequence: CSARRQTYEQYF.

The genes are TRBV4-1 and TRBJ2-7; the D call from TCRdb, TRBD1, cannot be confirmed without DNA. The CDR3 runs to 14 residues. CDR1 is MGHRA, CDR2 YSYEKL, per germline. The CDR3: CASSPLSSGVVQYF.

The rearrangement joins TRBV12-5 to TRBJ2-1; TCRdb's assignment of TRBD2 cannot be checked, as there is no DNA. The length of the CDR3 is 13 residues. Germline V lookup: CDR1 LGHNT, CDR2 FRNRAP. The CDR3 here is CASGLTGLAEQFF.

The gene calls are TRBV5-6 and TRBJ1-1; TCRdb names TRBD1, which stays unverified in the absence of DNA. Germline V CDR1 and CDR2: SGHDT, YYEEEE. This CDR3 region has 13 residues. The CDR3 sequence: CASSAPANTEAFF.

The chain combines TRBV20-1 with TRBJ2-7; without DNA, the TCRdb call of TRBD1 cannot be checked. The length of the CDR3 is 14 residues. The V gene's germline CDR1 is DFQATT and CDR2 SNEGSKA (reference sequence). CDR3 residues: CSARLEGQGYEQYF.

The rearrangement uses TRBV12-3 or TRBV12-4 and TRBJ1-2. The CDR3 totals 15 residues. CDR3 sequence reads: CASSSGGAGWDGYTF.

V is TRBV18 and J is TRBJ1-1; the TCRdb call, TRBD1, lacks DNA for checking. The CDR3 has 14 amino acids. Germline V gives CDR1 KGHSH, CDR2 LQKENI. This CDR3 reads CASSPGSGNTEAFF.

The rearrangement uses TRBV7-2 and TRBJ2-1; without DNA, the TCRdb call of TRBD1 cannot be checked. CDR1 and CDR2 from the germline V gene are SGHTA and FQGNSA. The CDR3 runs to 15 residues. The CDR3 sequence is CASRRVRHRGNEQFF.

This sequence joins TRBV27 and TRBJ2-7; TCRdb designates TRBD1, a call that cannot be tested without DNA. The CDR3 covers 13 residues. Germline assignment: CDR1 MNHEY and CDR2 SMNVEV (reference sequence). The CDR3 is CASSLEGGNEQYF.

The gene calls are TRBV12-3 or TRBV12-4 and TRBJ2-2; TCRdb returns TRBD1, unconfirmable since there is no DNA. This CDR3 is built from 17 residues. CDR3 region: CASSTPGQGENTGELFF.

The rearrangement joins TRBV5-1 to TRBJ1-1; TCRdb's assignment of TRBD1 cannot be checked, as there is no DNA. The CDR3 spans 14 residues. Germline CDR1 is SGHRS and CDR2 is YFSETQ. The CDR3 reads CASSLGDRGAEAFF.

This chain joins TRBV10-3 and TRBJ2-1; as DNA is missing, the TRBD1 call by TCRdb cannot be tested. The CDR3 is 13 residues long. Germline V gives CDR1 ENHRY, CDR2 SYGVKD. The CDR3 loop reads CAIRPGQYNEQFF.

V usage is TRBV24-1 and J usage is TRBJ2-5; TCRdb returns TRBD1, unconfirmable since there is no DNA. The germline CDR1 and CDR2 sequences are KGHDR and SFDVKD. The CDR3 has 13 residues. The chain's CDR3 is CATGAGTPGTQYF.

The V and J genes are TRBV6-1 and TRBJ2-2; TCRdb's D gene call, TRBD1, goes unchecked for lack of DNA. The germline V gene encodes CDR1 MNHNS and CDR2 SASEGT. The CDR3 consists of 15 residues. The CDR3 protein is CASRRGGASTGELFF.

J is TRBJ2-1 and V is TRBV5-1; with no DNA, the TCRdb D assignment of TRBD1 cannot be verified. CDR1 and CDR2 from the germline V gene are SGHRS and YFSETQ. CDR3 length: 15 residues. The CDR3 sequence: CASSLEPGGGNEQFF.

CDR3 sequence: CASSVLQGREQYF. The gene calls are TRBV11-2 and TRBJ2-7; with no DNA, the TCRdb D assignment of TRBD1 cannot be verified. The length of the CDR3 is 13 residues. Germline V gene lookup returns CDR1 SGHAT and CDR2 FQNNGV.